One and the same sample provided the 21 T cell receptor beta chains below, sequenced in a study of post-analysis software for immune sequencing data. cDNA libraries for TCR beta contained unique molecular identifiers. Each CDR3 protein gets one entry after TCRdb re-called the PCR reads with MiXCR. There are approximately 730,000 distinct CDR3 sequences in the sample; roughly 30% occur only once, and 0.56% lies in the top ten. The antigens for these receptors are not known. Notes on the study in general: Elevated frequency relative to controls characterized four to six TRBV segments in patients, TRBV5-6, TRBV5-1 and TRBV20-1 among them.

Sequenced: blood. The receptors here all came from a girl between 10 and 17 years old with multiple sclerosis.

This clonotype was detected a few times. The rearrangement uses TRBV29-1 and TRBJ1-6; weak D call: TRBD1 (5 bases). The CDR3 length is 16 residues. V lost 2 bases, J lost 1 base, and 12 bases lay in between. Germline V gene sequence: CDR1 SQVTM, CDR2 ANQGSEA. The CDR3 nucleotides read TGCAGCGTTGAAAGAGCAGGGACTTCCTATAATTCACCCCTCCACTTT. It is translated as CSVERAGTSYNSPLHF.

Written as DNA, the CDR3 is TGTGCCAGCAGTTTCGGAGGGGAGAGGAGCATTCAGTACTTC. Its translation is CASSFGGERSIQYF. The V call is TRBV28, the J call TRBJ2-7; TRBD2 is a possible D gene (6 bases). The J call may be wrong; the DNA end is better matched by TRBJ2-4. Per the germline V gene, CDR1 is MDHEN and CDR2 is SYDVKM. The CDR3 has 14 residues.

This clonotype was counted ten times or more. The chain recombines TRBV29-1 with TRBJ2-3; 8 positions match TRBD2. V was pared by 8 bases and J by 2 bases, with 12 bases of the junction left unmatched. CDR1 is SQVTM, CDR2 ANQGSEA, per germline. CDR3 length equals 15 residues. CDR3 protein: CSTNTLSGTTDTQYF. The CDR3 region has the DNA TGCAGCACCAACACCCTTAGCGGGACCACAGATACGCAGTATTTT.

The rearrangement uses TRBV12-3 or TRBV12-4 and TRBJ2-3; weak D call: TRBD1 (6 bases). Trimming took off 7 bases at V and 5 bases at J, with 16 bases between the two ends. The CDR3 consists of 14 residues. DNA of the CDR3: TGTGCCAGCACCCCAGGGGTAGCCGAAGATACGCAGTATTTT. This sequence encodes CASTPGVAEDTQYF.

The chain combines TRBV27 with TRBJ1-1, with D unclear. The CDR3 length is 15 residues. V lost 7 bases to trimming and J lost 4 bases, with 19 bases between them. The V gene's germline CDR1 is MNHEY and CDR2 SMNVEV (reference sequence). This CDR3 reads CASISPSRGGTEAFF. Here the CDR3 DNA reads TGTGCCAGCATCTCCCCTAGTCGGGGTGGCACTGAAGCTTTCTTT.

This clonotype has a handful of counts. The V gene is TRBV15, the J gene TRBJ2-6, with D uncertain. Trimming left V 1 base short and J 3 bases short, with 10 bases between. From germline, CDR1 is LNHNV and CDR2 YYDKDF (reference sequence). This CDR3 has 16 amino acids. The CDR3 coding sequence is TGTGCCACCAGCAGAGGCCGCGTGATTGGGGCCAACGTCCTGACTTTC. Translation: CATSRGRVIGANVLTF.

V usage is TRBV4-2 and J usage is TRBJ2-2, with D uncertain. V lost 1 base to trimming and J lost 6 bases, with 18 bases between them. The CDR3 length is 17 residues. Germline assignment: CDR1 LGHNA and CDR2 YNFKEQ. CDR3 coding DNA: TGTGCCAGCAGCCAAGGGCGACTGAGTAGCTCTCCCGGGGAGCTGTTTTTT. Translation gives CASSQGRLSSSPGELFF.

This clonotype was seen a single time. The chain is built from TRBV4-1 and TRBJ1-3; 7 bases align to TRBD1. The CDR3 runs to 16 residues. Germline V CDR1 and CDR2: MGHRA, YSYEKL. V shed 4 bases, J shed 2 bases, and the junction held 8 bases outside the gene matches. The CDR3 DNA sequence: TGCGCCAGCAGCCCCTACCTGACAGGGACTGGAAACACCATATATTTT. It yields the protein CASSPYLTGTGNTIYF.

This clonotype was observed a handful of times. J is TRBJ2-4 and V is TRBV7-9, with D perhaps TRBD2 (6 bases). The CDR3 spans 16 residues. V was clipped by 5 bases and J by 0 bases, with 14 bases between them. Germline CDR1 and CDR2: SEHNR and FQNEAQ (reference sequence). CDR3 in DNA: TGTGCCAGCAGCGCGGCCGGAGGGCTAGCCAAAAACATTCAGTACTTC. Its translation: CASSAAGGLAKNIQYF.

The V and J genes are TRBV12-3 or TRBV12-4 and TRBJ2-1, with D tentatively TRBD1 (6 bases). Trimming pared 5 bases from V and 9 bases from J, leaving 17 bases between. The CDR3 extends over 14 amino acids. This chain's CDR3 is CASSPQWTVGEQFF. For the CDR3, the DNA is TGTGCCAGCAGTCCTCAATGGACAGTCGGTGAGCAGTTCTTC.

This clonotype was counted a few times. The rearrangement joins TRBV7-2 to TRBJ2-4; a possible D gene is TRBD2 (6 bases). CDR3 length: 17 residues. CDR1 and CDR2 from the germline V gene are SGHTA and FQGNSA. The V gene lost 0 bases and the J gene lost 0 bases, with 12 bases spanning the gap. This chain's CDR3 is CASSLAVGGIAKNIQYF. CDR3 coding DNA: TGTGCCAGCAGCTTAGCGGTTGGCGGGATAGCCAAAAACATTCAGTACTTC.

This clonotype was counted a few times. The chain links TRBV7-2 to TRBJ1-6, with 7 bases aligning to TRBD1. With V trimmed by 5 bases and J by 13 bases, 8 bases remained unmatched. This CDR3 region has 13 residues. In germline, CDR1 is SGHTA, CDR2 FQGNSA. The CDR3 sequence is CASSPQGGTPLHF. CDR3 sequence (DNA): TGTGCCAGCAGCCCCCAGGGGGGTACCCCCCTCCACTTT.

Details on this clonotype: This could be a read error, since a much larger clone is one nucleotide away. The V and J genes are TRBV15 and TRBJ2-5; 7 positions match TRBD2. This CDR3 has 13 amino acids. After removal of 3 bases from V and 5 bases from J, the junction contained 3 bases not matched to a gene. Germline-derived CDR1 and CDR2 are LNHNV and YYDKDF (reference sequence). The CDR3 sequence is CATSRGGEETQYF. CDR3 coding DNA: TGTGCCACCAGCAGGGGAGGGGAGGAGACCCAGTACTTC.

This clonotype appeared a few times. This chain uses TRBV12-3 or TRBV12-4 with TRBJ1-2; 7 bases match TRBD1. Trimming took 6 bases from V and 5 from J; bases not matched to a gene: 9. The length of the CDR3 is 14 residues. The DNA of the CDR3 is TGTGCCAGCAGCCGGACGACAGGGCAATATGGCTACACCTTC. This sequence encodes CASSRTTGQYGYTF.

The rearrangement links TRBV12-3 or TRBV12-4 to TRBJ2-7; D could derive from TRBD1 or TRBD2 (5 bases each). This CDR3 comprises 15 residues. V lost 7 bases to trimming and J lost 4 bases, with 20 bases between them. The CDR3 here is CASTSGDGLGYEQYF. DNA of the CDR3: TGTGCCAGCACCTCCGGGGACGGTCTAGGGTACGAGCAGTACTTC.

This clonotype was seen a few times. V gene TRBV20-1 combines with J gene TRBJ2-1, with a tentative D call TRBD1 (5 bases). CDR1 DFQATT and CDR2 SNEGSKA come from the germline V gene (reference sequence). V gave up 6 bases and J gave up 5 bases, with 11 bases separating them. This CDR3 is built from 12 residues. CDR3 DNA sequence: TGCAGTGCCAGAAGGGGAAACAATGAGCAGTTCTTC. Translation gives CSARRGNNEQFF.

The gene calls are TRBV5-1 and TRBJ2-1; 8 bases match TRBD1. J gave up 3 bases and V 3 bases, and 14 bases lay outside the gene matches. The CDR3 extends over 18 amino acids. The germline V gene has CDR1 SGHRS and CDR2 YFSETQ. In nucleotides, the CDR3 is TGCGCCAGCAGCTCCGAATACAGGGGGTTAGTCAACTACAATGAGCAGTTCTTC. Its protein is CASSSEYRGLVNYNEQFF.

J is TRBJ2-1 and V is TRBV6-4, with TRBD2 matching over 13 bases. V shed 4 bases and J 8 bases; nucleotides not matched to a gene: 5. Per the germline V gene, CDR1 is MRHNA and CDR2 is SNTAGT. This CDR3 is 15 amino acids long. The CDR3 bases are TGTGCCAGCAGTGGCGACGGGACTAGCGGGGATGAGCAGTTCTTC. It encodes CASSGDGTSGDEQFF.

In its sample, this clonotype was seen a few times. The chain couples TRBV15 to TRBJ2-5; no clear D. Germline V gives CDR1 LNHNV, CDR2 YYDKDF (reference sequence). V lost 0 bases and J 4 bases, leaving 12 bases between the germline ends. The CDR3 length is 15 residues. The CDR3 bases are TGTGCCACCAGCAGAGATAGGGCGATTCGAGAGACCCAGTACTTC. This sequence encodes CATSRDRAIRETQYF.

This clonotype has a handful of counts. The chain carries TRBV18 and TRBJ2-1; 12 nucleotides match TRBD2. CDR3 length: 12 residues. Germline loops: CDR1 KGHSH, CDR2 LQKENI. Trimming took 10 bases from V and 10 from J; bases not matched to a gene: 5. The CDR3 coding sequence is TGTGCCACCGGGACTAGCGGGCCCGAGCAGTTCTTC. It specifies CATGTSGPEQFF.

This clonotype was detected ten times or more. This sequence joins TRBV11-2 and TRBJ2-5; 9 bases match TRBD2. The CDR3 has 16 residues. Trimming took 0 bases from V and 5 from J; bases not matched to a gene: 7. CDR1 is SGHAT and CDR2 is FQNNGV in the germline V gene. The CDR3 DNA sequence: TGTGCCAGCAGCTTAGAGTCGGGACTAGCTAGCGAGACCCAGTACTTC. Protein sequence: CASSLESGLASETQYF.